This passage covers 26 T cell receptor beta chains from one sample sequenced in a study of T cells in Graves' hyperthyroidism and ophthalmopathy. From RNA transcripts, TCR beta CDR3 regions were amplified. First-round RT-PCR with HTBI primers amplified the TCR CDR3 region. TCRdb re-analysed the multiplex PCR reads in MiXCR, keeping a single row per CDR3 protein. The repertoire holds approximately 270,000 distinct CDR3 sequences, with less than 15% as singletons. The sample was blood. All receptors derive from a woman between 40 and 50 years old with Graves' hyperthyroidism that later progressed to Graves' ophthalmopathy.

The V call is TRBV4-1, the J call TRBJ2-1, with 7 bases identical to TRBD2. V was clipped by 6 bases and J by 5 bases; unmatched bases: 13. The CDR3 has 16 amino acids. CDR1 and CDR2 from the germline V gene are MGHRA and YSYEKL. The CDR3 DNA reads as TGCGCCAGCAGTCAACTCCCGGGACTATACGACAATGAGCAGTTCTTC. This gives the protein CASSQLPGLYDNEQFF.

This clonotype was recorded at least ten times. The chain is built from TRBV5-1 and TRBJ1-1; D uncertain. The V end lost 2 bases, the J end lost 8 bases, and 7 bases lay between the germline ends. This CDR3 has 11 amino acids. Germline V lookup: CDR1 SGHRS, CDR2 YFSETQ. The CDR3 nucleotides are TGCGCCAGCAGCTTTGGGGTGGAAGCTTTCTTT. This codes for CASSFGVEAFF.

A few counts support this clonotype. This sequence joins TRBV10-3 and TRBJ2-7; maybe TRBD2 (5 bases). Germline V gives CDR1 ENHRY, CDR2 SYGVKD. The germline V and J ends were trimmed by 8 bases and 4 bases, with 6 bases remaining between them. CDR3 length: 10 amino acids. CDR3 sequence (DNA): TGTGCCATCGGGGAGTACGAGCAGTACTTC. Protein sequence: CAIGEYEQYF.

The chain carries TRBV20-1 and TRBJ2-5, with D unclear. There are 12 residues in the CDR3. V was cut by 1 base and J by 3 bases, with 6 bases left in between. Germline V gene lookup returns CDR1 DFQATT and CDR2 SNEGSKA (reference sequence). CDR3 sequence: CSARVPEETQYF. In DNA form, the CDR3 reads TGCAGTGCTAGAGTGCCAGAAGAGACCCAGTACTTC.

This clonotype showed up many times. This sequence joins TRBV6-6 and TRBJ2-3; D may be TRBD2 (6 bases). Per germline, CDR1 MNHNY and CDR2 SVGAGI (reference sequence). Trimming removed 1 base from V and 8 bases from J, with 19 bases in between. The CDR3 has 16 residues. The CDR3, as DNA: TGTGCCAGCAGTTACTTTCGGAGTTACCCCGGGGGTACGCAGTATTTT. Translated, it gives CASSYFRSYPGGTQYF.

This clonotype has at least ten counts. V is TRBV29-1 and J is TRBJ2-1; TRBD1 aligns across 10 bases. Trimming took 5 bases from V and 1 from J; bases not matched to a gene: 8. CDR1 and CDR2 from the germline V gene are SQVTM and ANQGSEA. The CDR3 covers 16 residues. CDR3 in DNA: TGCAGCGTTCACGACAGGGGGCCCCCTTCCTACAATGAGCAGTTCTTC. Residues: CSVHDRGPPSYNEQFF.

CDR3 nucleotides: TGTGCCAGCAGCCCGGGCGGGAGCGGTTGGGATACGCAGTATTTT. Encoded protein: CASSPGGSGWDTQYF. This chain connects TRBV7-3 to TRBJ2-3; TRBD2 matches 7 bases. The CDR3 is 15 residues long. V was pared by 5 bases and J by 6 bases, with 11 bases of the junction left unmatched. The germline CDR1 and CDR2 sequences are SGHTA and FQGTGA.

This clonotype was detected a few times. The chain uses TRBV18 and TRBJ1-3, with TRBD1 identical over 10 bases. The CDR3 totals 16 residues. Germline CDR1 reads KGHSH; CDR2 reads LQKENI. J lost 0 bases, V lost 4 bases, and 3 bases had no gene match. The CDR3 nucleotides are TGTGCCAGCTCACACCGGACAGGGGGCTCTGGAAACACCATATATTTT. It codes for CASSHRTGGSGNTIYF.

This clonotype was seen many times. V and J are TRBV7-8 and TRBJ1-1; D not resolved. The CDR3 runs 15 residues. CDR1 and CDR2 from the germline V gene are SGHVS and FQNEAQ. V shed 2 bases and J shed 6 bases, with 16 bases lying between them. DNA for the CDR3: TGTGCCAGCAGCTTAAAGGCAGATCGGGAAGCTGAAGCTTTCTTT. As protein: CASSLKADREAEAFF.

This clonotype has ten or more counts. V and J are TRBV7-9 and TRBJ1-1, with a tentative D call TRBD1 (5 bases). Germline V CDR1 and CDR2: SEHNR, FQNEAQ (reference sequence). Deletions cut 4 bases from V and 1 base from J, with 16 bases between. CDR3 size: 16 residues. The CDR3 DNA sequence: TGTGCCAGCAGCTCGACAGCTCAACGAAGGAACACTGAAGCTTTCTTT. It codes for CASSSTAQRRNTEAFF.

The rearrangement links TRBV2 to TRBJ2-3; D gene unclear. CDR1 SNHLY and CDR2 FYNNEI come from the germline V gene. Deletions cut 3 bases from V and 2 bases from J, with 12 bases between. CDR3 length: 15 residues. This CDR3 is CASSEARIITDTQYF. In nucleotides, the CDR3 is TGTGCCAGCAGTGAGGCCAGAATCATCACAGATACGCAGTATTTT.

This clonotype has at least ten counts. In DNA, the CDR3 is TGTGCCAGCAGTCTACGACTAGCGGGAAAAGAGACCCAGTACTTC. This encodes CASSLRLAGKETQYF. The gene calls are TRBV28 and TRBJ2-5; 11 nucleotides line up with TRBD2. This CDR3 is built from 15 residues. CDR1 and CDR2 from the germline V gene are MDHEN and SYDVKM. V gave up 5 bases and J gave up 3 bases; unmatched junction bases: 5.

The V call is TRBV10-3, the J call TRBJ2-5, with 12 positions matching TRBD2. Trimming took 5 bases from V and 1 from J; bases not matched to a gene: 2. Germline loops: CDR1 ENHRY, CDR2 SYGVKD. The CDR3 has 15 residues. CDR3 amino acids: CAISRTSGVQETQYF. CDR3 in DNA: TGTGCCATCAGTCGGACTAGCGGGGTCCAAGAGACCCAGTACTTC.

This clonotype was seen at least ten times. The chain uses TRBV20-1 and TRBJ2-5; 11 nucleotides match TRBD2. V gave up 4 bases and J gave up 6 bases; unmatched junction bases: 7. The germline V gene has CDR1 DFQATT and CDR2 SNEGSKA (reference sequence). The CDR3 runs 14 residues. The CDR3 coding sequence is TGCAGTGCTAAGATAGCGGGAGGGCGAAAGACCCAGTACTTC. Protein: CSAKIAGGRKTQYF.

This clonotype was observed many times. The chain links TRBV19 to TRBJ2-4, with 9 positions matching TRBD1. CDR3 length: 15 amino acids. Germline V gene data show CDR1 as LNHDA and CDR2 as SQIVND (reference sequence). Trimming cost V 5 bases and J 6 bases; bases outside gene matches: 8. The CDR3 region has the DNA TGTGCCAGTAGTGCACCGACAGGGGGTCTAAACATTCAGTACTTC. It translates to CASSAPTGGLNIQYF. Complete variable domain (other parts from reference TRBV19 and TRBJ2-4): DGGITQSPKYLFRKEGQNVTLSCEQNLNHDAMYWYRQDPGQGLRLIYYSQIVNDFQKGDIAEGYSVSREKKESFPLTVTSAQKNPTAFYLCASSAPTGGLNIQYFGAGTRLSVL.

This clonotype has a handful of counts. Being one base from a much bigger clone, this may be a read error. This chain joins TRBV29-1 and TRBJ2-1; D gene unclear. Germline V gene sequence: CDR1 SQVTM, CDR2 ANQGSEA. The V end was cut by 7 bases, the J end by 9 bases, with 13 bases between. The CDR3 is 11 amino acids. CDR3 in amino acids: CSGLHEGEQFF. The DNA for the CDR3 is TGCAGCGGCCTACACGAAGGTGAGCAGTTCTTC.

This clonotype has a count of ten or more. The V call is TRBV11-2, the J call TRBJ1-4; D ambiguous. The V and J ends lost 1 base and 8 bases respectively, with 8 bases between them. The CDR3 has 13 residues. Germline V CDR1 and CDR2: SGHAT, FQNNGV. The CDR3 nucleotides are TGTGCCAGCAGCTTAGTTGGGTGGGAAAAACTGTTTTTT. Translating gives CASSLVGWEKLFF.

This clonotype has a count of ten or more. The chain recombines TRBV11-2 with TRBJ1-5; tentative D call: TRBD1 (5 bases). V gave up 3 bases and J gave up 5 bases, with 8 bases separating them. Germline loops: CDR1 SGHAT, CDR2 FQNNGV. The CDR3 has 13 amino acids. CDR3 DNA: TGTGCCAGCAGCTTCAGAGGGGATCAGCCCCAGCATTTT. Its translation is CASSFRGDQPQHF.

J is TRBJ2-3 and V is TRBV28; TRBD2 aligns across 11 bases. CDR1 and CDR2 from the germline V gene are MDHEN and SYDVKM. Losses at the gene ends were 3 bases for V and 6 bases for J; bases not matched to a gene: 14. The CDR3 consists of 18 residues. The CDR3 loop reads CASSLGFVLAGGRDTQYF. CDR3 nucleotide sequence: TGTGCCAGCAGTTTGGGTTTTGTTCTAGCGGGAGGTCGGGATACGCAGTATTTT.

This clonotype was recorded at least ten times. V and J are TRBV6-2 or TRBV6-3 and TRBJ2-3, with 7 positions matching TRBD2. Unmatched junction bases numbered 5, after V lost 8 bases and J lost 6 bases. Germline V gives CDR1 MNHEY, CDR2 SVGEGT. The CDR3 covers 12 residues. The CDR3 coding sequence is TGTGCCAGCGGGGGGGACGTGGATACGCAGTATTTT. As protein: CASGGDVDTQYF.

This clonotype was recorded many times. This chain joins TRBV29-1 and TRBJ2-5; D is unclear. The CDR3 runs to 16 residues. CDR1 and CDR2 from the germline V gene are SQVTM and ANQGSEA. V was pared by 5 bases and J by 2 bases, with 21 bases between. CDR3 nucleotide sequence: TGCAGCGTTTACGACTCGCACGCGTACCTTCAAGAGACCCAGTACTTC. Translation gives CSVYDSHAYLQETQYF. Full variable domain (rest looked up from reference TRBV29-1 and TRBJ2-5): SAVISQKPSRDICQRGTSLTIQCQVDSQVTMMFWYRQQPGQSLTLIATANQGSEATYESGFVIDKFPISRPNLTFSTLTVSNMSPEDSSIYLCSVYDSHAYLQETQYFGPGTRLLVL.

This clonotype was picked up many times. CDR3 DNA: TGTGCCACCAGTGATTCACACCCGGGACAGGGCTACAATGAGCAGTTCTTC. Protein sequence: CATSDSHPGQGYNEQFF. V and J are TRBV24-1 and TRBJ2-1, with 9 positions matching TRBD1. The ends lost 2 bases at V and 3 bases at J; junction bases unmatched: 7. The CDR3 is 17 residues long. Per germline, CDR1 KGHDR and CDR2 SFDVKD.

This clonotype was seen at least ten times. The chain uses TRBV11-2 and TRBJ2-2; 7 bases agree with TRBD2. The CDR3 has 19 residues. Germline trimming cut 5 bases from V and 2 bases from J; bases unmatched to any gene: 17. CDR1 SGHAT and CDR2 FQNNGV come from the germline V gene. CDR3 in amino acids: CASSAKGRWASGNTGELFF. The CDR3 region has the DNA TGTGCCAGCAGCGCCAAGGGGCGTTGGGCTAGCGGTAACACCGGGGAGCTGTTTTTT. Combining the CDR3 with reference TRBV11-2 and TRBJ2-2 gives the whole variable domain EAGVAQSPRYKIIEKRQSVAFWCNPISGHATLYWYQQILGQGPKLLIQFQNNGVVDDSQLPKDRFSAERLKGVDSTLKIQPAKLEDSAVYLCASSAKGRWASGNTGELFFGEGSRLTVL.

This clonotype was seen at least ten times. V is TRBV7-3 and J is TRBJ2-3; 8 bases agree with TRBD2. Germline assignment: CDR1 SGHTA and CDR2 FQGTGA. CDR3 size: 15 residues. Trimming took 0 bases from V and 4 from J; bases not matched to a gene: 3. CDR3 nucleotides: TGTGCCAGCAGCTTAACTAGCGGGGTCTCAGATACGCAGTATTTT. This sequence encodes CASSLTSGVSDTQYF.

This clonotype was detected only a few times. The CDR3 loop is CSALKTGVTEAFF. The CDR3 nucleotides read TGCAGTGCCCTAAAGACAGGGGTCACTGAAGCTTTCTTT. The chain is built from TRBV20-1 and TRBJ1-1; 8 nucleotides align to TRBD1. Germline CDR1 and CDR2: DFQATT and SNEGSKA (reference sequence). This CDR3 has 13 amino acids. V dropped 6 bases and J dropped 4; count of bases not matched to a gene: 7.

Ten or more counts support this clonotype. J is TRBJ1-2 and V is TRBV7-2; perhaps TRBD1 as D (6 bases). CDR3 length equals 13 residues. The germline CDR1 and CDR2 sequences are SGHTA and FQGNSA. V was trimmed by 2 bases and J by 8 bases, leaving 12 bases between them. This CDR3 reads CASSLRGAKGYTF. CDR3 DNA sequence: TGTGCCAGCAGCTTAAGGGGGGCGAAGGGCTACACCTTC.